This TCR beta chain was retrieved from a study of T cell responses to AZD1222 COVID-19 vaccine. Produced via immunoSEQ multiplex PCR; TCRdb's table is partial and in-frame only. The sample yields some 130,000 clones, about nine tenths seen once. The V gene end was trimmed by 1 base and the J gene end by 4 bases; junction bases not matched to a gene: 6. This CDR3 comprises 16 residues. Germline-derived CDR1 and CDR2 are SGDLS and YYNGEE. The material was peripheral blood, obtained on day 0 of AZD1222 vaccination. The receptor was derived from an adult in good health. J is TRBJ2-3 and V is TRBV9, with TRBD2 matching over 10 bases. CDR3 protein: CASSVLSGGAPDTQYF. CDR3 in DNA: TGTGCCAGCAGCGTACTCAGCGGGGGGGCACCAGATACGCAGTATTTT. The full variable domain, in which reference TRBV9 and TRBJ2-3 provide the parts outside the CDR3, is DSGVTQTPKHLITATGQRVTLRCSPRSGDLSVYWYQQSLDQGLQFLIQYYNGEERAKGNILERFSAQQFPDLHSELNLSSLELGDSALYFCASSVLSGGAPDTQYFGPGTRLTVL.